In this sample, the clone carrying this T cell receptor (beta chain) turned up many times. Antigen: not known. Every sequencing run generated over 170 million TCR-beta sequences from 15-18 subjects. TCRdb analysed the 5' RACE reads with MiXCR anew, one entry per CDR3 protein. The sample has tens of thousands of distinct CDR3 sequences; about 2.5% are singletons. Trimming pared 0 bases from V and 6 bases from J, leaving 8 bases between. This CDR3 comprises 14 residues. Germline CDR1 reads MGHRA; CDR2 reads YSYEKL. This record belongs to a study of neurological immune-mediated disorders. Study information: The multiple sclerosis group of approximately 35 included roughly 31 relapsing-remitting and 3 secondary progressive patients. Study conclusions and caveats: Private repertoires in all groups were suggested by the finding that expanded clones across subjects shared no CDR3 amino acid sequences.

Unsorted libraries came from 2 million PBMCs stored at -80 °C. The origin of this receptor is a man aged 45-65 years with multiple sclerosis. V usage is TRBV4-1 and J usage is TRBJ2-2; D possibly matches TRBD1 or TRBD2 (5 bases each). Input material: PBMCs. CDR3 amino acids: CASSQEPGPGELFF. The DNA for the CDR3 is TGCGCCAGCAGCCAAGAACCGGGGCCCGGGGAGCTGTTTTTT.